This T cell receptor (beta chain) was captured in a study of Ad26.COV2.S vaccination and SARS-CoV-2 variants. Study results and caveats: Vaccine and placebo groups showed comparable non-spike TCR breadth. The authors reported substantial breadth in spike-specific CD8+ and CD4+ T cell responses after vaccination. An underestimation of total T cell responses may have resulted from the TCR breadth and depth analyses.

Repertoires were generated with immunoSEQ multiplex PCR, while TCRdb's copy carries only in-frame clones and drops some. The sample lists about 180,000 clones, roughly 89% occurring once. As for this clone: Its antigen is unknown.

V was pared by 2 bases and J by 7 bases, with 6 bases of the junction left unmatched. The CDR3 has 16 residues. Per the germline V gene, CDR1 is MNHEY and CDR2 is SVGEGT. The receptor was isolated from a human donor who had recovered from COVID-19. The sequences come from peripheral blood, collected after recovery from COVID-19. The chain combines TRBV6-2 or TRBV6-3 with TRBJ2-1; 12 nucleotides align to TRBD2. CDR3 residues: CASSYRASGGANEQFF. The CDR3 DNA follows: TGTGCCAGCAGTTACAGGGCTAGCGGGGGGGCAAATGAGCAGTTCTTC.